Reported below is one T cell receptor beta chain. Its target antigen remains unknown. Base qualities are not provided; no much larger clone lies one nucleotide away. The data derive from a study of shared clonotypes between healthy human individuals (dated by TCRdb to 2018 to 2020). In terms of the full investigation: A few men and a couple of women, aged 18 to 49 years, made up the cohort. For each donor, CD4 naive and CD4 memory were each given three plates, CD8 naive was given two plates, and CD8 memory was given one plate. To estimate repertoire size and how much clonotypes are shared between individuals, the study performed deep sequencing of blood TCR repertoires from about five healthy adults. To increase sequencing depth and limit assay-specific biases, different laboratories used diverse techniques to prepare libraries and sequence TCR repertoires. Leukapheresis yielded between about 0.8 and 8.9 billion PBMCs per donor. General conclusions and limits of the study: Only blood was sampled, and tissue TCR repertoires likely differ from those in blood. Rarefaction of sorted-subset datasets indicated incomplete sequencing despite the large sequencing depth. Pairwise subsampling indicated that sequencing depth was expected to affect the degree of clonotype sharing among donors. Larger estimated clonotype richness was generally found for naive subsets than for memory subsets. Because the study included a small number of donors, the genetic and exposure-history diversity represented was limited. Across four donors, about 5% of naive CD4, roughly 3.8% of naive CD8, approximately 2.5% of memory CD4, and 0.3% to 0.45% of memory CD8 clonotypes were shared. Higher generation probabilities were observed for clonotypes shared by all four sorted-subset donors than for non-shared clonotypes.

Using the deep immunoSEQ assay, TCR CDR3 regions were amplified from genomic DNA by multiplex PCR. Genomic DNA extracted from each cell subset was distributed evenly over all wells of several immunoSEQ 96-well plates, and each plate served as one replicate. For sorted subsets, each replicate PCR was loaded with around 220 ng genomic DNA, equivalent to 30,000 or so T cell genomes. Purified libraries were measured with a Qubit 3.0 fluorometer, size-checked on a Bioanalyzer 2100, and measured again with the KAPA Library Quantification kit. A separate single-read 150-cycle Illumina NextSeq 550 flow cell was used to sequence each immunoSEQ 96-well plate. The original methods were these. The immunoSEQ output contained only junctional sequences without quality scores, so filtering could not match that applied to full-length reads. To assign V/J genes and CDR3, sequences were annotated using PyIR, a Python wrapper for IgBLAST v1.9, with IMGT germline references. Reads with weak V/J assignments (E-value above 1e-6), missing CDR3, stop codons, out-of-frame junctions, or ambiguous translated residues were removed. A V3J clonotype was defined by an identical inferred V gene, J gene, and CDR3 amino acid sequence. The percentage overlap between two repertoires was calculated by dividing the number of shared unique clonotypes by the size of the smaller repertoire. Repertoire richness was assessed with RTK rarefaction, the Chao1 estimator, and Recon v2.1 estimates of unobserved clonotypes. Generation probabilities for all TCRbeta clonotypes obtained by the gDNA method from a handful of donors were computed using OLGA. TCRdb stores this immuneACCESS table with in-frame sequences only. Part of the clones is absent; in the studies checked, under half of the shortfall reflects unresolved V genes, and no reason is known for the rest. V and J calls and clone size are copied from that table; D and trimming were computed from the DNA. This sample lists about 680,000 clones; about 92% were detected once. Together, the top ten hold nearly 25% of the sample.

CDR1 and CDR2 were assigned from the germline V gene as SGHVS and FQNEAQ. The CDR3 covers 13 residues, taking in both the cysteine and the phenylalanine. Only CDR3 DNA remains: 39 bases, in frame from the first base. The trim is 6 bases for V and 4 bases for J, with a gap of 10 bases between the germline ends. CD8 naive samples were obtained by positive selection for CCR7 among CD45RO-negative cells, yielding a CD45RA+CCR7+ population from which TemRA cells were excluded. The donors were healthy, HIV-negative adults with no recently reported acute infections or vaccinations. Every donor was a Caucasian adult living in Nashville, Tennessee, USA. After blood collection by leukapheresis, PBMCs were isolated using Ficoll-Histopaque density gradient centrifugation and then cryopreserved in the vapor phase of liquid nitrogen. Purity and quantity of every magnetically sorted T cell population were checked by analytical flow cytometry. Each sorted fraction had its genomic DNA isolated and then quantified by UV absorbance on a Nanodrop 2000c.

The chain employs TRBV7-8 and TRBJ2-1; 6 matching bases give a weak D call of TRBD1. The sequencing sample was made of naive CD8+ T cells sorted from blood. The label giving this sample's cell subset or site can be read as: CD45RA+CCR7+. This TCR was sampled from a man aged 25 to 40 in good health. Here the CDR3 is given as CASRGATYNEQFF. Here is the DNA: TGTGCCAGCAGGGGGGCTACTTACAATGAGCAGTTCTTC.